The clone carrying this TCR beta chain is classed as medium-sized (0.01 to 0.1%). Via MiXCR, TCRdb re-called the 5' RACE reads, giving one row per CDR3 protein. This sample yields roughly 34,000 distinct CDR3 sequences, of which roughly an eighth are seen a single time; approximately 2.2% belongs to the top ten. This sample was included in a study of neurological immune-mediated disorders. The time point here: longitudinal time-point 2. The TCR was taken from a woman aged 40-49 years in good health. Material for sequencing was PBMCs.

This CDR3 is CASSYPDAWSYGYTF. CDR3 DNA sequence: TGTGCCAGCAGTTACCCCGACGCCTGGTCCTATGGCTACACCTTC. The V and J genes are TRBV6-6 and TRBJ1-2; the D is unclear. CDR1 and CDR2 from the germline V gene are MNHNY and SVGAGI (reference sequence). The CDR3 is 15 amino acids. The V gene lost 2 bases and the J gene lost 4 bases, with 14 bases spanning the gap.